This T cell receptor (beta chain) stems from a study of blood T cell repertoires in COVID-19. Study-level background: Sites in the United States, Italy and Spain provided acute and convalescent COVID-19 samples. PBMCs, B-cell-depleted T cells, or T cells were the source of the cDNA or gDNA that made up the material.

How the authors handled the data: Amplified reference gene primers provided the basis for estimating nucleated cell counts. Using immunoSEQ multiplex PCR, the repertoire was profiled, and TCRdb retains in-frame clones only, with some absent. Clone size and V and J calls were adopted from that table, with D and trimming inferred from the DNA. The top ten clones hold about 1.2% of a sample with more than 250,000 clones, about 86% of them seen once. This CDR3 contains 16 residues. With V trimmed by 1 base and J by 9 bases, 15 bases remained unmatched. The germline V gene encodes CDR1 SQVTM and CDR2 ANQGSEA.

Input material: peripheral blood. This rearrangement joins TRBV29-1 to TRBJ2-4, with TRBD2 matching over 7 bases. This clonotype was sampled from a woman aged 45 to 65 with acute or convalescent COVID-19. DNA for the CDR3: TGCAGCGTTGAAGGGTGGAGTGGCGGGAGTAGGGGCATTCAGTACTTC. This translates into CSVEGWSGGSRGIQYF.